The clone carrying this T cell receptor (beta chain) was picked up a small number of times. The CDR3 spans 14 residues. V lost 1 base, J lost 5 bases, and 12 bases lay in between. Germline V gene data show CDR1 as MNHEY and CDR2 as SMNVEV (reference sequence). This sample is drawn from a study of blood T cell repertoires in COVID-19. Study-wide context: COVID-19 samples from acute and convalescent phases originated in the United States, Italy and Spain. Sample material is recorded as cDNA or gDNA derived from T cells, B-cell-depleted T cells, or PBMCs.

In the source study's methods: The assay estimated nucleated cells by amplifying reference gene primers. Sequencing used immunoSEQ multiplex PCR; TCRdb keeps in-frame clones, though not all of them. D and trimming were read from the DNA, whereas the V and J calls and clone size are those reported in that table. The table records around 180,000 clones, 74% of them present only once. The chain combines TRBV27 with TRBJ2-7; a weak D match, TRBD1 (6 bases). Sequenced sample: peripheral blood. The TCR originated in a woman of 80 years or more with acute or convalescent COVID-19. This CDR3 reads CASSLFYRADEQYF. The DNA for the CDR3 is TGTGCCAGCAGTTTATTTTACAGGGCCGACGAGCAGTACTTC.